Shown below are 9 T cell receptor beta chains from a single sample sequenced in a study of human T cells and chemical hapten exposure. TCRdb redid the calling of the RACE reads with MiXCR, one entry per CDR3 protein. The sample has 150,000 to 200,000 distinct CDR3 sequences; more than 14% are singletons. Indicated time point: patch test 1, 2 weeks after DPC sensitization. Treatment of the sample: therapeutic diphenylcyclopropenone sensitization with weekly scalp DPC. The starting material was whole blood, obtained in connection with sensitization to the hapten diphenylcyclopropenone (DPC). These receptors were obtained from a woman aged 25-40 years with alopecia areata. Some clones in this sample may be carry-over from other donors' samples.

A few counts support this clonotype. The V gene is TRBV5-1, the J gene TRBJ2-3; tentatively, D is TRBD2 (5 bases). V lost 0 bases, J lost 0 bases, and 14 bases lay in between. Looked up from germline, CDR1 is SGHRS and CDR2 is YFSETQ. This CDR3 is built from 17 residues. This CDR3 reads CASSLAPRTQSTDTQYF. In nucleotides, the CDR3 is TGCGCCAGCAGCTTGGCCCCTCGGACTCAGAGCACAGATACGCAGTATTTT.

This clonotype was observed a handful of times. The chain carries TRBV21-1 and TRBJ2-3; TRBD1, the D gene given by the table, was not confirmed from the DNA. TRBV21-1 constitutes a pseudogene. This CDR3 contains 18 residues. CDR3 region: CASKPPRGQQGITDTQYF. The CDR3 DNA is TGTGCCAGCAAACCCCCCAGGGGACAGCAAGGGATCACAGATACGCAGTATTTT.

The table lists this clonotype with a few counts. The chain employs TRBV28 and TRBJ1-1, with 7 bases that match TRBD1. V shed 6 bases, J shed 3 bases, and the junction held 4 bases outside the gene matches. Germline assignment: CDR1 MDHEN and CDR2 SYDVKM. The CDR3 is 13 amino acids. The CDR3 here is CASRDRADTEAFF. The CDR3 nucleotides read TGTGCCAGCAGAGACAGGGCGGACACTGAAGCTTTCTTT. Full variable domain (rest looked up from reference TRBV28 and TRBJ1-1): DVKVTQSSRYLVKRTGEKVFLECVQDMDHENMFWYRQDPGLGLRLIYFSYDVKMKEKGDIPEGYSVSREKKERFSLILESASTNQTSMYLCASRDRADTEAFFGQGTRLTVV.

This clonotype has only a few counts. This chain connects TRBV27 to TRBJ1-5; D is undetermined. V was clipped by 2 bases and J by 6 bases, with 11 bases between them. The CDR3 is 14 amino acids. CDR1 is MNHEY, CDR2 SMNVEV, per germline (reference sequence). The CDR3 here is CASSLGFAGQPQHF. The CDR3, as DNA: TGTGCCAGCAGTTTAGGGTTCGCGGGTCAGCCCCAGCATTTT.

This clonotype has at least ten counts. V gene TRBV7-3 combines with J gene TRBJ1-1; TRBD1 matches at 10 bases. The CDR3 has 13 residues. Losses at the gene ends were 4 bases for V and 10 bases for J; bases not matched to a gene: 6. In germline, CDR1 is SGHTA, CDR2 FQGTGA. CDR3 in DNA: TGTGCCAGCAGCTCCGGACAGGGGGAGCCAGCTTTCTTT. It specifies CASSSGQGEPAFF. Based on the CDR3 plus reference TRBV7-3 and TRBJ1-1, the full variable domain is GAGVSQTPSNKVTEKGKYVELRCDPISGHTALYWYRQSLGQGPEFLIYFQGTGAADDSGLPNDRFFAVRPEGSVSTLKIQRTERGDSAVYLCASSSGQGEPAFFGQGTRLTVV.

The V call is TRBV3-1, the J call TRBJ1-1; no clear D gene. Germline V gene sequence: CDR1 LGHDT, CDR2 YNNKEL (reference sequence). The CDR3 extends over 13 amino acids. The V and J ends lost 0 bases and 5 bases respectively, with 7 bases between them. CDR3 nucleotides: TGTGCCAGCAGCCAAGAGAGGCGGACTGAAGCTTTCTTT. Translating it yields CASSQERRTEAFF.

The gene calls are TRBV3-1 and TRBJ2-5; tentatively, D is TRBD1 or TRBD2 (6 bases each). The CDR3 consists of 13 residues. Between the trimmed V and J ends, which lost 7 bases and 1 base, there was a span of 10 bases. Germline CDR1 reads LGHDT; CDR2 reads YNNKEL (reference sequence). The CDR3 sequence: CASKPGAQETQYF. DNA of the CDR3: TGTGCCAGCAAGCCGGGGGCCCAAGAGACCCAGTACTTC.

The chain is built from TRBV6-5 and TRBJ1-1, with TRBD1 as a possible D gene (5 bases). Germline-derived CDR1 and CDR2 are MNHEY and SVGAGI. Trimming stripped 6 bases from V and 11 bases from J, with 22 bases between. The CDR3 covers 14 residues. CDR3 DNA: TGTGCCAGCAGCCGCCACGGGGACGCCCTAGGTGCTTTCTTT. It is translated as CASSRHGDALGAFF.

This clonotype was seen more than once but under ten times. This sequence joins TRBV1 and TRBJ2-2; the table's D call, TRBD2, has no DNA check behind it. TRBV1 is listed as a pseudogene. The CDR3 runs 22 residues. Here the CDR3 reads CTSSPHPANGLAGGPATGELFF. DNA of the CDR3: TGCACCAGCAGCCCGCACCCCGCAAACGGACTAGCGGGGGGGCCTGCCACCGGGGAGCTGTTTTTT.